The T cell receptor beta chain under discussion was sequenced for a study of cytomegalovirus exposure and HLA in healthy donors. Study-level findings and limits: First-cohort TCR clusters were later found to tend to co-occur in the 120 or so validation repertoires.

As concerns this clone: Its specificity is unknown.

The CDR3 covers 16 residues. From germline, CDR1 is LGHNA and CDR2 YSLEER. V gave up 0 bases and J gave up 5 bases; unmatched junction bases: 7. Produced via immunoSEQ multiplex PCR; TCRdb's table is partial and in-frame only. The table has some 270,000 clones, roughly 85% seen once. Source material: PBMCs. This clonotype was sampled from a woman younger than 35 in good health and CMV-seronegative. This rearrangement joins TRBV4-3 to TRBJ1-2; 9 bases are shared with TRBD1. CDR3 sequence (DNA): TGCGCCAGCAGCCAAGATAGGACAGGGGTGGGGTATGGCTACACCTTC. As protein: CASSQDRTGVGYGYTF.